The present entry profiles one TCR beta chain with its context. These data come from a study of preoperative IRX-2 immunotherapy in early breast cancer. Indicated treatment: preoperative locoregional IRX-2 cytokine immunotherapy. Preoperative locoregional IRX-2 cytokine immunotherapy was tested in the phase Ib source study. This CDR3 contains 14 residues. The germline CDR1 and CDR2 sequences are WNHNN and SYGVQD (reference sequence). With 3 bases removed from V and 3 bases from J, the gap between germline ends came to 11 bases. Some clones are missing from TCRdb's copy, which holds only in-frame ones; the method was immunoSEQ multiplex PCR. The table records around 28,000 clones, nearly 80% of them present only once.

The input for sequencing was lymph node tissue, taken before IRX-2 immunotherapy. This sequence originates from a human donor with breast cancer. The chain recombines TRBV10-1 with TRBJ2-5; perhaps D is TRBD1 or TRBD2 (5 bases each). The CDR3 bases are TGCGCCAGCAGTGAACCCGGGACGAAAGAGACCCAGTACTTC. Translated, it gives CASSEPGTKETQYF.